This T cell receptor beta chain derives from a study of blood T cell repertoires in COVID-19. The V end lost 6 bases, the J end lost 0 bases, and 15 bases lay between the germline ends. Germline V CDR1 and CDR2: KGHSH, LQKENI. There are 16 residues in the CDR3. The repertoire was sequenced with immunoSEQ multiplex PCR; TCRdb's copy has only in-frame clones and lacks some. Among some 100,000 clones, just over 85% were seen once, and the ten largest hold around 2%. The specimen was peripheral blood. The TCR comes from a man in his fifties or sixties with COVID-19, enrolled during active disease. The chain uses TRBV18 and TRBJ1-3; D is undetermined. As DNA, the CDR3 is TGTGCCAGCTCCGAAGTCGGAGGGAACTCTGGAAACACCATATATTTT. Encoded protein: CASSEVGGNSGNTIYF.